These 18 T cell receptor beta chains came from one sample sequenced in a study of blood T cell repertoires in COVID-19. TCRdb's copy holds only in-frame clones and misses some; the assay was immunoSEQ multiplex PCR. This sample yields a few hundred thousand clones, of which approximately 83% are seen a single time; about 2% belongs to the top ten. The specimen was peripheral blood. Receptors were obtained from a man aged 25-45 years who had recovered from COVID-19.

The J gene is TRBJ1-4, the V gene TRBV5-1, with D perhaps matching TRBD1 (5 bases). The CDR3 covers 14 residues. Germline V CDR1 and CDR2: SGHRS, YFSETQ. Trimming stripped 4 bases from V and 8 bases from J, with 15 bases between. As DNA, the CDR3 is TGCGCCAGCAGCGGCGGGACCCTGGGCGAAAAACTGTTTTTT. This encodes CASSGGTLGEKLFF.

The CDR3 loop reads CASRALDSPNYGYTF. As DNA, the CDR3 is TGTGCCAGCAGAGCCCTGGACAGCCCTAACTATGGCTACACCTTC. V and J are TRBV6-4 and TRBJ1-2, with D possibly TRBD1 on 6 matching bases. The CDR3 runs to 15 residues. Trimming pared 6 bases from V and 0 bases from J, leaving 14 bases between. Germline V gives CDR1 MRHNA, CDR2 SNTAGT.

J is TRBJ2-7 and V is TRBV6-5; 7 bases are a match to TRBD1. V trimming: 7 bases; J trimming: 5 bases; junction bases outside the gene matches: 14. Per the germline V gene, CDR1 is MNHEY and CDR2 is SVGAGI. The CDR3 is 15 residues long. In nucleotides, the CDR3 is TGTGCCAGCACCCCAAGTGTAGGGGGCAATGACGAGCAGTACTTC. Encoded protein: CASTPSVGGNDEQYF.

The chain carries TRBV2 and TRBJ1-2, with 9 bases fitting TRBD1. The CDR3 length is 14 residues. J was trimmed by 7 bases and V by 6 bases; bases with no gene match: 9. Germline CDR1 SNHLY, CDR2 FYNNEI. For the CDR3, the DNA is TGTGCCAGCAGCCCCGGGACAGGGAGCGGTGGCTACACCTTC. Translated: CASSPGTGSGGYTF.

V is TRBV28 and J is TRBJ1-2; 9 bases line up with TRBD1. Germline V gene data show CDR1 as MDHEN and CDR2 as SYDVKM. V was clipped by 6 bases and J by 2 bases; unmatched bases: 7. The CDR3 spans 15 residues. The CDR3 is CASSLGQGRNYGYTF. CDR3 sequence (DNA): TGTGCCAGCAGCCTAGGACAGGGGAGGAACTATGGCTACACCTTC.

J is TRBJ2-7 and V is TRBV3-1 (or the pseudogene TRBV3-2), with 8 bases lining up with TRBD1. The CDR3 is made up of 15 amino acids. V lost 1 base and J lost 3; bases outside the gene matches: 5. Germline assignment: CDR1 LGHDT and CDR2 YNNKEL (reference sequence). CDR3 DNA: TGTGCCAGCAGCCAAGTAGGGGACAGGAGCTACGAGCAGTACTTC. It encodes CASSQVGDRSYEQYF.

This chain connects TRBV6-2 or TRBV6-3 to TRBJ1-1; TRBD1 might be the D (6 bases). Looked up from germline, CDR1 is MNHEY and CDR2 is SVGEGT. V was shortened by 4 bases and J by 4 bases, with 16 bases between the two germline ends. CDR3 length: 15 residues. The CDR3 DNA reads as TGTGCCAGCAGTTTGCCACAGGGTTGGGGCACTGAAGCTTTCTTT. This encodes CASSLPQGWGTEAFF.

The rearrangement uses TRBV29-1 and TRBJ1-1, with unresolved D. This CDR3 has 13 residues. Trimming removed 6 bases from V and 1 base from J, with 12 bases in between. Germline V gene lookup returns CDR1 SQVTM and CDR2 ANQGSEA. DNA for the CDR3: TGCAGCGTCAGACGGGAAAAGAACACTGAAGCTTTCTTT. Protein sequence: CSVRREKNTEAFF. Complete variable domain (other parts from reference TRBV29-1 and TRBJ1-1): SAVISQKPSRDICQRGTSLTIQCQVDSQVTMMFWYRQQPGQSLTLIATANQGSEATYESGFVIDKFPISRPNLTFSTLTVSNMSPEDSSIYLCSVRREKNTEAFFGQGTRLTVV.

The chain joins TRBV27 to TRBJ2-2; 8 bases are shared with TRBD2. From germline, CDR1 is MNHEY and CDR2 SMNVEV (reference sequence). The CDR3 is made up of 15 amino acids. V was pared by 2 bases and J by 5 bases, with 4 bases of the junction left unmatched. This CDR3 is CASSLAGGRTGELFF. CDR3 nucleotide sequence: TGTGCCAGCAGTTTAGCGGGGGGTCGTACCGGGGAGCTGTTTTTT.

The sample holds a few counts of this clone. The CDR3 here is CASSLRDREYTEAFF. In DNA form, the CDR3 reads TGTGCCAGCAGTTTAAGGGACAGGGAGTACACTGAAGCTTTCTTT. The chain recombines TRBV28 with TRBJ1-1; 9 bases fit TRBD1. Per the germline V gene, CDR1 is MDHEN and CDR2 is SYDVKM. With V trimmed by 2 bases and J by 3 bases, 4 bases remained unmatched. The CDR3 contains 15 residues.

The chain uses TRBV19 and TRBJ2-1, with D possibly being TRBD1 (6 bases). V dropped 1 base and J dropped 12 bases, with 13 bases sitting between them. The germline CDR1 and CDR2 sequences are LNHDA and SQIVND (reference sequence). The CDR3 runs to 13 residues. Here the CDR3 reads CASSIGGLSLQFF. CDR3 coding DNA: TGTGCCAGTAGTATAGGGGGGCTATCCCTGCAGTTCTTC.

This sequence joins TRBV6-5 and TRBJ2-7; D is unresolved. CDR3 length: 12 amino acids. Germline-derived CDR1 and CDR2 are MNHEY and SVGAGI. The CDR3 is CASCPQRSLHRV. CDR3 nucleotides: TGTGCCAGCTGTCCCCAACGGAGTCTCCACCGCGTC.

This clone was counted once. The chain joins TRBV28 to TRBJ1-2; 7 nucleotides match TRBD1. Germline lookup yields CDR1 MDHEN and CDR2 SYDVKM. The CDR3 consists of 15 residues. V was pared by 4 bases and J by 4 bases, with 9 bases of the junction left unmatched. The CDR3 loop is CASSSLQGSGYGYTF. The CDR3 bases are TGTGCCAGCAGTTCCTTACAGGGGTCGGGCTATGGCTACACCTTC.

The chain joins TRBV18 to TRBJ1-3; tentative D call: TRBD1 (5 bases). The CDR3 runs to 15 residues. V was pared by 2 bases and J by 0 bases, with 8 bases between. Germline V lookup: CDR1 KGHSH, CDR2 LQKENI. This CDR3 is CASSPITGSGNTIYF. The CDR3 nucleotides are TGTGCCAGCTCACCAATTACAGGCTCTGGAAACACCATATATTTT.

The chain couples TRBV6-5 to TRBJ2-5, with 7 bases identical to TRBD2. In germline, CDR1 is MNHEY, CDR2 SVGAGI. The CDR3 is 14 amino acids. The V gene end was trimmed by 6 bases and the J gene end by 1 base; junction bases not matched to a gene: 5. The CDR3 here is CASSRSGAQETQYF. CDR3 DNA sequence: TGTGCCAGCAGCCGCAGCGGGGCCCAAGAGACCCAGTACTTC.

The chain links TRBV18 to TRBJ2-1; D possibly corresponds to TRBD2 (5 bases). V was pared by 2 bases and J by 7 bases, with 18 bases between. In germline, CDR1 is KGHSH, CDR2 LQKENI. The CDR3 totals 16 residues. The CDR3: CASSPRRTGVGNEQFF. The CDR3 DNA sequence: TGTGCCAGCTCACCAAGGAGGACTGGGGTTGGTAATGAGCAGTTCTTC. Based on the CDR3 plus reference TRBV18 and TRBJ2-1, the full variable domain is NAGVMQNPRHLVRRRGQEARLRCSPMKGHSHVYWYRQLPEEGLKFMVYLQKENIIDESGMPKERFSAEFPKEGPSILRIQQVVRGDSAAYFCASSPRRTGVGNEQFFGPGTRLTVL.

V usage is TRBV5-1 and J usage is TRBJ1-4; no firm D call. The CDR3 sequence is 15 residues long. Germline loops: CDR1 SGHRS, CDR2 YFSETQ. Trimming left V 1 base short and J 7 bases short, with 14 bases between. The CDR3, as DNA: TGCGCCAGCAGCTTGACACAGAGATTGGGTGAAAAACTGTTTTTT. This translates into CASSLTQRLGEKLFF.

The chain links TRBV7-3 to TRBJ2-2; no firm D call. Trimming took off 4 bases at V and 0 bases at J, with 3 bases between the two ends. Germline V gives CDR1 SGHTA, CDR2 FQGTGA. The length of the CDR3 is 13 residues. The CDR3 sequence: CASSSPNTGELFF. As DNA, the CDR3 is TGTGCCAGCAGCTCTCCGAACACCGGGGAGCTGTTTTTT.